This T cell receptor beta chain comes out of a study of blood T cell repertoires in COVID-19. Overall study context: Acute and convalescent COVID-19 specimens originated in the United States, Italy and Spain. The analysed material was cDNA or gDNA that came from T cells, B-cell-depleted T cells, or PBMCs.

From germline, CDR1 is SGHVS and CDR2 FQNEAQ. V dropped 3 bases and J dropped 1 base, with 9 bases sitting between them. The CDR3 is made up of 14 amino acids. Authors' processing steps: Cell counts per sample came from amplifying reference gene primers. Method: immunoSEQ multiplex PCR; TCRdb's copy keeps in-frame clones and lacks some. D and trimming come from the DNA, and the V and J calls and clone size come from that table. The data hold approximately 180,000 clones, with approximately 85% observed a single time. Sequencing was carried out using peripheral blood. V and J are TRBV7-8 and TRBJ1-1; TRBD1 is a possible D gene (6 bases). The clonotype was recovered from a woman of 80 years or more with acute or convalescent COVID-19. The CDR3 is CASSLDRANTEAFF. Written as DNA, the CDR3 is TGTGCCAGCAGCTTGGACAGAGCGAACACTGAAGCTTTCTTT.